Sequencing of this TCR beta chain was carried out in a study of tumor-infiltrating lymphocytes in localized non-small cell lung cancer. Study summary: The cohort mixed smokers and never-smokers, several histologies, and some post-neoadjuvant-chemotherapy samples.

Notes on this clone: Its matching antigen is unknown.

Generated by immunoSEQ multiplex PCR, the TCRdb table keeps only in-frame clones and is missing some. Altogether roughly 24,000 clones are present, roughly three fifths being singletons, with the ten largest covering less than 6.5%. The CDR3 spans 15 residues. V was clipped by 5 bases and J by 8 bases; unmatched bases: 8. CDR1 MNHNS and CDR2 SASEGT come from the germline V gene. Study findings and constraints: Tumor T-cell fraction was not associated with recurrence-free survival. Available tissue quantity limited TCR sequencing to a patient subset. Tumors had more T cell infiltration than uninvolved lung, per TCRbeta sequencing and CD3 counts.

The receptor was derived from a human donor with non-small cell lung cancer. The chain recombines TRBV6-1 with TRBJ2-1; the match to TRBD2 covers 11 bases. The sample taken for sequencing was lung tumor tissue. CDR3 sequence (DNA): TGTGCCAGCAGTATACTAGCGGGAGTGGTCGATGAGCAGTTCTTC. It specifies CASSILAGVVDEQFF.